This T cell receptor (beta chain) was observed in a study of blood T cell repertoires in COVID-19. The V gene end was trimmed by 0 bases and the J gene end by 2 bases; junction bases not matched to a gene: 4. CDR1 and CDR2 from the germline V gene are SGHRS and YFSETQ. There are 15 residues in the CDR3. TCRdb's table, derived via immunoSEQ multiplex PCR, lists solely in-frame clones and lacks some. The table shows about 120,000 clones, with around four fifths occurring only once. J is TRBJ1-2 and V is TRBV5-1; TRBD1 aligns across 7 bases. The sequenced sample was peripheral blood. The sequence derives from a man aged 30 to 45 with acute or convalescent COVID-19. CDR3 coding DNA: TGCGCCAGCAGCTTGGGAGGGGGCGCCAACTATGGCTACACCTTC. Protein sequence: CASSLGGGANYGYTF.